Described below is a single TCR beta chain sequence and its context. This sample was included in a study of blood T cell repertoires in COVID-19. Across the whole study: Spain, Italy and the United States supplied samples that represented acute and convalescent COVID-19. PBMCs, B-cell-depleted T cells, or T cells were the source of the cDNA or gDNA that made up the material.

In the original workflow: For nucleated cells, counts were estimated from reference gene primer amplification. The data were produced by immunoSEQ multiplex PCR, yet TCRdb's version contains in-frame clones alone and is incomplete. Clonal size and the V and J genes are those of that table, whereas D and trimming came from the DNA. The sample lists 90,000 to 140,000 clones; around 76% were seen once. This CDR3 has 13 residues. Trimming took 1 base from V and 2 from J, leaving 9 bases between them. From germline, CDR1 is SQVTM and CDR2 ANQGSEA. The rearrangement uses TRBV29-1 and TRBJ2-7, with unresolved D. The sample consisted of peripheral blood. The TCR sequence derives from a woman between 70 and 85 years old with acute or convalescent COVID-19. CDR3 bases: TGCAGCGTTGAAGTAAGTCAGACCTACGAGCAGTACTTC. Its translation is CSVEVSQTYEQYF.